This TCR beta chain was identified in a study of vaccination effects on CD4 cells after COVID-19. Germline V gene lookup returns CDR1 SGHDT and CDR2 YYEEEE. V was trimmed by 4 bases and J by 2 bases, leaving 18 bases between them. This CDR3 spans 17 amino acids. Expansion with viral peptide pools was applied to antigen-specific CD4+ T cells by the ViraFEST assay prior to sequencing. When roughly eleven days of culture had elapsed, CD4+ T cells were isolated. It was two doses of either the BNT162b2 or mRNA-1273 vaccine that participants received. Profiled with immunoSEQ multiplex PCR; TCRdb holds only in-frame clones, not every one. The profile covers about 64,000 clones, with under 80% appearing a single time and roughly 2% taken by the ten largest. Turning to this clone: The antigen is undetermined.

The source was CD4+ T cells from PBMCs cultured with HCoV-OC43 spike peptides, collected after COVID-19 vaccination. As to subset: HCoV-OC43 spike overlapping peptide pool stimulation. This chain uses TRBV5-6 with TRBJ1-4, with D unresolved. The source is a human donor who received a COVID-19 vaccine. The CDR3, as DNA: TGTGCCAGCAGCCTAACGGGCTGGGAAGGCACTAATGAAAAACTGTTTTTT. It yields the protein CASSLTGWEGTNEKLFF.